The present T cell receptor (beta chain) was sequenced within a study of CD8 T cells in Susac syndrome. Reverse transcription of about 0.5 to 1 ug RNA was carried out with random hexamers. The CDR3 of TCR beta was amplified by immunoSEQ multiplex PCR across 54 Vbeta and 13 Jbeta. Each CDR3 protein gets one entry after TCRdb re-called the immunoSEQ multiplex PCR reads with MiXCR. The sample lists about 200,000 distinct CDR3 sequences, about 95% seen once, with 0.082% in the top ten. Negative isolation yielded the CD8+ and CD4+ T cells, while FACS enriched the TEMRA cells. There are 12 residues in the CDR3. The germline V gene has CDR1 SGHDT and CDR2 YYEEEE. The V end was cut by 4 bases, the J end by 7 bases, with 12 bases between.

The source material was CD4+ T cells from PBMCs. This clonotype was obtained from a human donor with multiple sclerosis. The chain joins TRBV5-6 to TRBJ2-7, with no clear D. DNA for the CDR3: TGTGCCAGCAGCCCCCGGCGGCGGGAGCAGTACTTC. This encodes CASSPRRREQYF. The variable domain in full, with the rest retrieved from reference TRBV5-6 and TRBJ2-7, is DAGVTQSPTHLIKTRGQQVTLRCSPKSGHDTVSWYQQALGQGPQFIFQYYEEEERQRGNFPDRFSGHQFPNYSSELNVNALLLGDSALYLCASSPRRREQYFGPGTRLTVT.